This T cell receptor beta chain derives from a study of post-analysis software for immune sequencing data. Study-wide context: Relapsing-remitting, secondary progressive and progressive-relapsing multiple sclerosis courses were included.

Study-level findings and limits: Samples from a shared batch, those prepared together, strongly co-clustered by F measure. In patients, TRBV5-6, TRBV5-1 and TRBV20-1 belonged to five TRBV segments found more frequently than in controls. Controls' normalized Chao1 diversity significantly exceeded that of multiple sclerosis patients.

On this clonotype itself: Its antigen remains unknown.

The TCR beta cDNA libraries contained unique molecular identifiers. When about 1 to 11 million T cells were used, they gave 500,000 or so cDNA molecules. TCRdb called the PCR reads again in MiXCR, with one record for every CDR3 protein. The data show around 700,000 distinct CDR3 sequences, 55% to 60% seen once. Germline V gene sequence: CDR1 SGHRS, CDR2 YFSETQ. Trimming took 4 bases from V and 8 from J, leaving 10 bases between them. The CDR3 contains 12 residues. The sequence was collected from a girl aged 2-10 years with multiple sclerosis. The sample taken for sequencing was blood. The chain couples TRBV5-1 to TRBJ2-1; D is undetermined. CDR3 protein: CASSPTIDEQFF. The CDR3 nucleotides are TGCGCCAGCAGCCCCACCATTGATGAGCAGTTCTTC.